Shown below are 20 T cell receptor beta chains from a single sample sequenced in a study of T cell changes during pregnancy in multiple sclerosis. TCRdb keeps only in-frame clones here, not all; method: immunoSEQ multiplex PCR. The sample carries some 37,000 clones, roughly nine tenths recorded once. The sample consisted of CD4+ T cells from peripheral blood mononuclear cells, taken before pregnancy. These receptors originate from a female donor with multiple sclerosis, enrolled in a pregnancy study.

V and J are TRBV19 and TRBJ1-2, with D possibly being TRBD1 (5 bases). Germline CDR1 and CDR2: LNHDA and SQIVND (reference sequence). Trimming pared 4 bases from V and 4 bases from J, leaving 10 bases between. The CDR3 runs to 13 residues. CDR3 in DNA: TGTGCCAGTAGTACGGACAAGAGCTATGGCTACACCTTC. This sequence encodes CASSTDKSYGYTF.

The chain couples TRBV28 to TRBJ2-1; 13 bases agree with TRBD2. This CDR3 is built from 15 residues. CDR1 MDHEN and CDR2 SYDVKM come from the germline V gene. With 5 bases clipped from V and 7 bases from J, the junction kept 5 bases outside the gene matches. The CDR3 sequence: CASSLGLAGVNEQFF. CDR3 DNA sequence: TGTGCCAGCAGTCTCGGACTAGCGGGAGTGAATGAGCAGTTCTTC. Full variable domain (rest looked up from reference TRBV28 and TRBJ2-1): DVKVTQSSRYLVKRTGEKVFLECVQDMDHENMFWYRQDPGLGLRLIYFSYDVKMKEKGDIPEGYSVSREKKERFSLILESASTNQTSMYLCASSLGLAGVNEQFFGPGTRLTVL.

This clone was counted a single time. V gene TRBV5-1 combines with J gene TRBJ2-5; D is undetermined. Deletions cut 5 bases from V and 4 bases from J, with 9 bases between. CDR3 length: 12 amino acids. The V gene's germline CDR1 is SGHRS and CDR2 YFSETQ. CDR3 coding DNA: TGCGCCAGCAGTGTAGCCGGAGAGACCCAGTACTTC. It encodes CASSVAGETQYF.

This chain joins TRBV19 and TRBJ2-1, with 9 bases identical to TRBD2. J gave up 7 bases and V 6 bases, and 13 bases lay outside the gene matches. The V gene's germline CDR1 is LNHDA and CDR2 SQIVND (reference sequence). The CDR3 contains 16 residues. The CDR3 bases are TGTGCCAGTAGGGGGTCGACTAGCGGACCTTTTAATGAGCAGTTCTTC. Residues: CASRGSTSGPFNEQFF.

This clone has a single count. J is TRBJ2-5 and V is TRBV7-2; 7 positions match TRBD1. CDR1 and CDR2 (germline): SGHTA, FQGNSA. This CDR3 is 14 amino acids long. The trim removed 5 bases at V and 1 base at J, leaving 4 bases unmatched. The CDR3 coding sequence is TGTGCCAGCAGCCCAGACAGGGTCCAAGAGACCCAGTACTTC. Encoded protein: CASSPDRVQETQYF.

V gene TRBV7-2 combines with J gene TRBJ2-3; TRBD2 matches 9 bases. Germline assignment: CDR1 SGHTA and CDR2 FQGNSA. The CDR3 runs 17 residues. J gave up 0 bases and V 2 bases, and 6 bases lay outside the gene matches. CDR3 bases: TGTGCCAGCAGCTTAAGGTCTAGCGGGACTAGCACAGATACGCAGTATTTT. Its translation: CASSLRSSGTSTDTQYF.

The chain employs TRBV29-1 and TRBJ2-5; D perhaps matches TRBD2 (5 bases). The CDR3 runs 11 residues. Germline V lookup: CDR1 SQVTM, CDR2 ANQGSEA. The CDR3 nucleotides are TGCTCCGGCGGACTCCAAGAGACCCAGTACTTC. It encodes CSGGLQETQYF. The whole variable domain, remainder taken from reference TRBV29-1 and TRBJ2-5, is SAVISQKPSRDICQRGTSLTIQCQVDSQVTMMFWYRQQPGQSLTLIATANQGSEATYESGFVIDKFPISRPNLTFSTLTVSNMSPEDSSIYLCSGGLQETQYFGPGTRLLVL.

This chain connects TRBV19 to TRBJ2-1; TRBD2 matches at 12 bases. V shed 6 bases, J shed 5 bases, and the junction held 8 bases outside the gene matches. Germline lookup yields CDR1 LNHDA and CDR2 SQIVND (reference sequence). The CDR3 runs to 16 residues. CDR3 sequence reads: CASRTFTSGRNNEQFF. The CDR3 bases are TGTGCCAGTAGAACCTTCACTAGCGGGAGGAACAATGAGCAGTTCTTC.

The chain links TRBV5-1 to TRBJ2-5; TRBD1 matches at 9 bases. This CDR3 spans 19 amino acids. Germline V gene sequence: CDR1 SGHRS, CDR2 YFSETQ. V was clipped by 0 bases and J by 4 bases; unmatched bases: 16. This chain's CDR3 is CASSLAFRDRVILGETQYF. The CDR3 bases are TGCGCCAGCAGCTTGGCGTTCCGGGACAGGGTGATTTTGGGAGAGACCCAGTACTTC.

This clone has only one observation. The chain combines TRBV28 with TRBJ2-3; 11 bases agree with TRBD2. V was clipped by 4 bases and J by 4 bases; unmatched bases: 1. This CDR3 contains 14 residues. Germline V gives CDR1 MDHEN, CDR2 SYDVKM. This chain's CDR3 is CASSSLAGADTQYF. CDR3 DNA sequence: TGTGCCAGCAGTTCACTAGCGGGAGCAGATACGCAGTATTTT.

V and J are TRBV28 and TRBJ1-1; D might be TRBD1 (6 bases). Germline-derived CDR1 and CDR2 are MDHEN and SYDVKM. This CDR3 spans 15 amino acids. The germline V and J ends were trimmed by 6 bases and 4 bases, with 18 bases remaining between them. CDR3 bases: TGTGCCAGCAGCCCCCAAACAGGGATGGTCACTGAAGCTTTCTTT. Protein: CASSPQTGMVTEAFF.

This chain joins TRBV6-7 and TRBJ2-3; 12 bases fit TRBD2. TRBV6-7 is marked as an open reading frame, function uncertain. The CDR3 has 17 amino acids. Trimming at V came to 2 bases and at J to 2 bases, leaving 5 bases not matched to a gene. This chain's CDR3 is CASSYELAGGPTDTQYF. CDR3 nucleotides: TGTGCCAGCAGTTACGAACTAGCGGGAGGACCCACAGATACGCAGTATTTT.

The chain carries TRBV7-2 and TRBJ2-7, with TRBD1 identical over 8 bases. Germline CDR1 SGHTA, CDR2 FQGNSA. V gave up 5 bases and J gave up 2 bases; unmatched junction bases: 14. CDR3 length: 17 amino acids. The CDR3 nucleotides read TGTGCCAGCAGCGCCTGGGGAACCGGGACAGGTGCCTACGAGCAGTACTTC. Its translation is CASSAWGTGTGAYEQYF.

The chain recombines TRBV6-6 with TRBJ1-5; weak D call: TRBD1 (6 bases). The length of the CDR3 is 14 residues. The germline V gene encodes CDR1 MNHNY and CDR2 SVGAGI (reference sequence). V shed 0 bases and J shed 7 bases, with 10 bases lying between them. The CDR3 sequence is CASSYSIRGQPQHF. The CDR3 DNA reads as TGTGCCAGCAGTTACTCGATCAGGGGCCAGCCCCAGCATTTT.

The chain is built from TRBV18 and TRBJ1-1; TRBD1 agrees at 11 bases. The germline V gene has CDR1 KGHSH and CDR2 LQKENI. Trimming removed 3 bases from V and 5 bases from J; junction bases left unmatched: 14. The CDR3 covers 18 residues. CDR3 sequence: CASSPGTGGVSGKTEAFF. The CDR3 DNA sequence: TGTGCCAGCTCACCCGGGACAGGGGGTGTATCGGGGAAGACTGAAGCTTTCTTT.

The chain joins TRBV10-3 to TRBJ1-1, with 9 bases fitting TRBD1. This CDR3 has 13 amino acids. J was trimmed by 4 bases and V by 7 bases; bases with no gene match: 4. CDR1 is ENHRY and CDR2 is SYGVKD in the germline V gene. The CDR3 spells CAITGGQGTEAFF. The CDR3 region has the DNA TGTGCCATCACCGGGGGACAGGGCACTGAAGCTTTCTTT.

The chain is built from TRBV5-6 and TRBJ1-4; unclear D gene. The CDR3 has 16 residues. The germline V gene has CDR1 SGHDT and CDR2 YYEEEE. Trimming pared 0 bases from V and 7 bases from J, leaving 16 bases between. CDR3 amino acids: CASSLGRASQAEKLFF. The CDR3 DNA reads TGTGCCAGCAGCTTGGGGCGGGCCAGCCAGGCTGAAAAACTGTTTTTT. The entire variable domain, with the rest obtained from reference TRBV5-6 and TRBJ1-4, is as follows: DAGVTQSPTHLIKTRGQQVTLRCSPKSGHDTVSWYQQALGQGPQFIFQYYEEEERQRGNFPDRFSGHQFPNYSSELNVNALLLGDSALYLCASSLGRASQAEKLFFGSGTQLSVL.

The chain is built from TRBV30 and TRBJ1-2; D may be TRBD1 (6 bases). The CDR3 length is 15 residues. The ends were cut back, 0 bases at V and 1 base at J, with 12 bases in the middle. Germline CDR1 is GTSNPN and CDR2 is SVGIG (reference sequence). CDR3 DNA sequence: TGTGCCTGGAGTGTTGGCGGGGGCAGTAACTATGGCTACACCTTC. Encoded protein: CAWSVGGGSNYGYTF.

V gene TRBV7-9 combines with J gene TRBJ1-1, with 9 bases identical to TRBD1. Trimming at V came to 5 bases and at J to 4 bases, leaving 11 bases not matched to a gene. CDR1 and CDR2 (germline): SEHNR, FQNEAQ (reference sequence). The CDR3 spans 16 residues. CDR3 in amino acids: CASSVTPGTGSTEAFF. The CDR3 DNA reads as TGTGCCAGCAGCGTCACACCCGGGACAGGGTCCACTGAAGCTTTCTTT. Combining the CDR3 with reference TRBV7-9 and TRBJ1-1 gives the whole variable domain DTGVSQNPRHKITKRGQNVTFRCDPISEHNRLYWYRQTLGQGPEFLTYFQNEAQLEKSRLLSDRFSAERPKGSFSTLEIQRTEQGDSAMYLCASSVTPGTGSTEAFFGQGTRLTVV.

DNA of the CDR3: TGTGCCACCAGCAGAGAGGGGGCGGGTGATGAAAAACTGTTTTTT. Its protein product is CATSREGAGDEKLFF. The rearrangement links TRBV15 to TRBJ1-4; TRBD1 is a possible D gene (6 bases). The CDR3 runs 15 residues. Germline CDR1 is LNHNV and CDR2 is YYDKDF (reference sequence). V lost 0 bases and J 6 bases, leaving 11 bases between the germline ends.